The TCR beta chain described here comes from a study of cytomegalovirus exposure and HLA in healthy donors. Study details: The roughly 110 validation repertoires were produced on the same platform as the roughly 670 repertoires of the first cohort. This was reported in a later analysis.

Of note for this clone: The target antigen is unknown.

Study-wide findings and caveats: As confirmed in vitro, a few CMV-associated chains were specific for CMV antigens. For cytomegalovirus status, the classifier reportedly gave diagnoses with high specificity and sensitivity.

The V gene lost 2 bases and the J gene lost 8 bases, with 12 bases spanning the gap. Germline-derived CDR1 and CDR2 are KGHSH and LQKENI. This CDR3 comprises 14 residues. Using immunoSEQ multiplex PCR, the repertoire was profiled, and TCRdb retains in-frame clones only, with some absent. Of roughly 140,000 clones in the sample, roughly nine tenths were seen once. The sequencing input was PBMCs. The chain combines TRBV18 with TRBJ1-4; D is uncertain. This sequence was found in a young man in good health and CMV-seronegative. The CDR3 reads CASSPGLNEEKLFF. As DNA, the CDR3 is TGTGCCAGCTCACCAGGGCTGAACGAAGAAAAACTGTTTTTT.